This T cell receptor beta chain originates from a study of blood T cell repertoires in COVID-19. This clone has only one observation. In the authors' methods: It was from reference gene primer amplification that nucleated cell counts were estimated. Method: immunoSEQ multiplex PCR; TCRdb's copy keeps in-frame clones and lacks some. D and trimming come from the DNA, and the V and J calls and clone size come from that table. The sample carries 290,000 or so clones, about 88% recorded once. The V end lost 4 bases, the J end lost 2 bases, and 15 bases lay between the germline ends. The CDR3 sequence is 14 residues long. CDR1 SQVTM and CDR2 ANQGSEA come from the germline V gene.

The sample taken for sequencing was peripheral blood. The source is a man aged 65 to 85 with acute or convalescent COVID-19. V and J are TRBV29-1 and TRBJ2-7; perhaps TRBD2 as D (6 bases). The CDR3 nucleotides are TGCAGCGTTGCGTCCGGCCCGGGGGCCTACGAGCAGTACTTC. Translation: CSVASGPGAYEQYF.